This T cell receptor (beta chain) appears in the sequencing data of a study of cytomegalovirus exposure and HLA in healthy donors. Overall study findings and caveats: Listed as cytomegalovirus-associated were 150 to 200 TCR beta chains. The authors later found TCR association rates varying by HLA locus, with DRB1 most and HLA-C fewest. The study reported that TCR beta sequences accurately predicted HLA-A and HLA-B alleles in most subjects.

Use of 60 Vbeta and 13 Jbeta primers characterized the PCR. Clones were sequenced by immunoSEQ multiplex PCR, and TCRdb holds only the in-frame ones, with some missing. The repertoire holds nearly 300,000 clones, with 86% as singletons. V was clipped by 4 bases and J by 5 bases; unmatched bases: 7. CDR1 is MNHEY and CDR2 is SMNVEV in the germline V gene (reference sequence). The CDR3 covers 15 residues. As concerns this clone: Its matching antigen is unknown.

Regarding donors, all were healthy bone marrow donors. The V gene is TRBV27, the J gene TRBJ1-1; 10 bases fit TRBD1. Sequencing was performed on PBMCs. The source of this sequence is a man aged 35 to 55 in good health and CMV-seropositive. The CDR3 is CASSSPGQGQTEAFF. CDR3 nucleotides: TGTGCCAGCAGTTCCCCGGGACAGGGGCAAACTGAAGCTTTCTTT.